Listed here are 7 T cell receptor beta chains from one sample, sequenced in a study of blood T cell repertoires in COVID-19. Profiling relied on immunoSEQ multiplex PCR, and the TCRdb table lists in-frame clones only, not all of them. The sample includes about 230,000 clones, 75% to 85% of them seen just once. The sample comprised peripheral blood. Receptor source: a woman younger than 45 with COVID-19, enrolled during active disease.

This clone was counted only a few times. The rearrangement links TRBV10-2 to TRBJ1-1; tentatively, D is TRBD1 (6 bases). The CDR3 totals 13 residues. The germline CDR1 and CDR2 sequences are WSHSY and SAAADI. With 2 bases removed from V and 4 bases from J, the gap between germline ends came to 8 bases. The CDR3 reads CASSEQGSTEAFF. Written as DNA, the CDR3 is TGCGCCAGCAGTGAGCAGGGGTCCACTGAAGCTTTCTTT.

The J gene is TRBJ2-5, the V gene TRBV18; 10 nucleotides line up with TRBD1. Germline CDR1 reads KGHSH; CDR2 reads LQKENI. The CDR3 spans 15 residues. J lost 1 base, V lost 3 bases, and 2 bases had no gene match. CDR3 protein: CASSPGTGAQETQYF. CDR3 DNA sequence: TGTGCCAGCTCACCCGGGACAGGGGCCCAAGAGACCCAGTACTTC.

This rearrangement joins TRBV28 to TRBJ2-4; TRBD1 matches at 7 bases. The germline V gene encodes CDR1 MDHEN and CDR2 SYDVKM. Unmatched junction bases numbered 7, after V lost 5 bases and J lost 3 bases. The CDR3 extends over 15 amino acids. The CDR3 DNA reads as TGTGCCAGCAGTATAGGACAGGACTTCAAAAACATTCAGTACTTC. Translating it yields CASSIGQDFKNIQYF.

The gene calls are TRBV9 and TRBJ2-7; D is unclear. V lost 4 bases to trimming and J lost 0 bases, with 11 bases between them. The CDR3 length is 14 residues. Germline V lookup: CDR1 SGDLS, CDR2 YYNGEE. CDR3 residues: CASSSKTNSYEQYF. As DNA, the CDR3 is TGTGCCAGCAGCTCTAAGACAAACTCCTACGAGCAGTACTTC.

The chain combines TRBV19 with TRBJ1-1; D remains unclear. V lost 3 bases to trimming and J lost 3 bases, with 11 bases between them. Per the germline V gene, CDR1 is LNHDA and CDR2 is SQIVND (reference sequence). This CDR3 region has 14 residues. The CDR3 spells CASSMALLDTEAFF. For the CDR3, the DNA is TGTGCCAGTAGTATGGCCCTTCTGGACACTGAAGCTTTCTTT.

CDR3 loop: CASSKVRGPHGYTF. CDR3 bases: TGTGCCAGCAGCAAAGTCAGGGGACCCCATGGCTACACCTTC. The chain recombines TRBV21-1 with TRBJ1-2; the D segment call TRBD1 is taken from the table without a DNA check. TRBV21-1 has pseudogene status. CDR3 length: 14 residues.

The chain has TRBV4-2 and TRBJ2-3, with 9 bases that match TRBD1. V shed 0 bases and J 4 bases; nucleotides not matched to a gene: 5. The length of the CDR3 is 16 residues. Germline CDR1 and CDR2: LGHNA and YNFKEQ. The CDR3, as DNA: TGTGCCAGCAGCCAAGAACTACAGGGGGCGGCAGATACGCAGTATTTT. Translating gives CASSQELQGAADTQYF.